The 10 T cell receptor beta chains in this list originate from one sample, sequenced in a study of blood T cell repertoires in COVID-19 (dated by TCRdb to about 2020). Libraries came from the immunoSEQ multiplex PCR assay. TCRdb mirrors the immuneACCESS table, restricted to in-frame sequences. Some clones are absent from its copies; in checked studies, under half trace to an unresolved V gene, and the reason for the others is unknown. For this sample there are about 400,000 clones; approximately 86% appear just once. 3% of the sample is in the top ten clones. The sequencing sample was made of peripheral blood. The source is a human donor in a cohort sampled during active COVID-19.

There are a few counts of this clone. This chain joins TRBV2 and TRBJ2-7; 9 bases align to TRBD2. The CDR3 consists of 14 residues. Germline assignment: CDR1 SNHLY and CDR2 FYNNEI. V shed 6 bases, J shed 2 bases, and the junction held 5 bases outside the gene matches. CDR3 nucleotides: TGTGCCAGCAGCGGGACTAGCTGGGCCTACGAGCAGTACTTC. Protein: CASSGTSWAYEQYF.

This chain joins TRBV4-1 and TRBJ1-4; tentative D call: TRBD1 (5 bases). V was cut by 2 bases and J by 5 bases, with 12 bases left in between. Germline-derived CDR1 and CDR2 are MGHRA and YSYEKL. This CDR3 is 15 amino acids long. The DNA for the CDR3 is TGCGCCAGCAGCCAACAGGGAGGGCGGAATGAAAAACTGTTTTTT. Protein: CASSQQGGRNEKLFF.

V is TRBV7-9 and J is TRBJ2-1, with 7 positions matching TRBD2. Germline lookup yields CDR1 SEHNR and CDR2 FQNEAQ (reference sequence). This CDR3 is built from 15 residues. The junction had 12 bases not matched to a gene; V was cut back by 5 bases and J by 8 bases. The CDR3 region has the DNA TGTGCCAGCAGCCTCCTTGGAGGGGCGGGAGATGAGCAGTTCTTC. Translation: CASSLLGGAGDEQFF.

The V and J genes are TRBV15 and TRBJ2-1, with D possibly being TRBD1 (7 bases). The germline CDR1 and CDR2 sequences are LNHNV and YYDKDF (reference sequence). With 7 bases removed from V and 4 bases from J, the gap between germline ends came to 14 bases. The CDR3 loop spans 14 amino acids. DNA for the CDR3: TGTGCCACCAAGGCGGGGACAGCATACAATGAGCAGTTCTTC. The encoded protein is CATKAGTAYNEQFF. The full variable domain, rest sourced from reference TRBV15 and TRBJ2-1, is DAMVIQNPRYQVTQFGKPVTLSCSQTLNHNVMYWYQQKSSQAPKLLFHYYDKDFNNEADTPDNFQSRRPNTSFCFLDIRSPGLGDTAMYLCATKAGTAYNEQFFGPGTRLTVL.

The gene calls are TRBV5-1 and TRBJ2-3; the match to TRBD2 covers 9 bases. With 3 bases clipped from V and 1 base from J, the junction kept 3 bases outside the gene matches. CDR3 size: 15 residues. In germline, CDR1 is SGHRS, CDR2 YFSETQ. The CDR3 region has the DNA TGCGCCAGCAGCTCTAGCGGGACCGGCACAGATACGCAGTATTTT. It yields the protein CASSSSGTGTDTQYF.

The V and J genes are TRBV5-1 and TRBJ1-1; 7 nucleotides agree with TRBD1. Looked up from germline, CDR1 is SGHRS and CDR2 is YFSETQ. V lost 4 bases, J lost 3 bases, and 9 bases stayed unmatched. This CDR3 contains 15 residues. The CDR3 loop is CASSTGTVDYTEAFF. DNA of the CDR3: TGCGCCAGCAGCACTGGGACAGTTGATTACACTGAAGCTTTCTTT.

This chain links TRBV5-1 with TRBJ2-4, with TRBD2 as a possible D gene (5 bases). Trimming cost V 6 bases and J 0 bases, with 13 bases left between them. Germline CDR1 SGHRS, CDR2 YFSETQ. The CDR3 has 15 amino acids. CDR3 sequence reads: CASNEGGGAKNIQYF. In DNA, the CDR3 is TGCGCCAGCAACGAGGGCGGTGGAGCCAAAAACATTCAGTACTTC.

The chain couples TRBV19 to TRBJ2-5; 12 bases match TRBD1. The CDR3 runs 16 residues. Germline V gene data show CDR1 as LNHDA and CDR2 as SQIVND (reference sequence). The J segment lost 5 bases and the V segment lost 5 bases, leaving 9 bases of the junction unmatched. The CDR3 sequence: CASSAPGTGGRETQYF. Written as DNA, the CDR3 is TGTGCCAGTAGTGCCCCCGGGACAGGGGGCCGGGAGACCCAGTACTTC.

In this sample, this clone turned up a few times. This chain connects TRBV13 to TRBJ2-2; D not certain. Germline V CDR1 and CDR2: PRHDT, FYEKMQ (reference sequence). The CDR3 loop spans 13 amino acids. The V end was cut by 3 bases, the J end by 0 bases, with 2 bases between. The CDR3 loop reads CASSFTNTGELFF. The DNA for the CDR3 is TGTGCCAGCAGCTTCACGAACACCGGGGAGCTGTTTTTT.

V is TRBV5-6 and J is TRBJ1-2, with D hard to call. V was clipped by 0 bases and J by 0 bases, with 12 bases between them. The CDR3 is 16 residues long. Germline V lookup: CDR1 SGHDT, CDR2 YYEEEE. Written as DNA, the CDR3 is TGTGCCAGCAGCTTGGGACACCTACACCCTAACTATGGCTACACCTTC. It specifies CASSLGHLHPNYGYTF.